The 27 T cell receptor beta chains below come from one sample, sequenced in a study of Ad26.COV2.S vaccination and SARS-CoV-2 variants. Sequencing was performed with immunoSEQ multiplex PCR; in TCRdb, only in-frame clones are kept and a portion is missing. The sample consists of around 300,000 clones, roughly 88% of them appearing once. Treatment defined: approximately 18 received Ad26.COV2.S at low or high dose, single or two shots; 5 received placebo; per-sample allocation not given. Specimens were obtained on day 63 following the first vaccine or placebo injection. The sequences come from peripheral blood, collected in a trial of Ad26.COV2.S vaccine versus placebo. The receptors here all came from a person between 18 and 65 years old who received the Ad26.COV2.S COVID-19 vaccine or a placebo.

This chain uses TRBV7-9 with TRBJ2-2; 8 bases are shared with TRBD2. The V and J ends lost 4 bases and 2 bases, in that order; junction bases with no gene match: 6. From germline, CDR1 is SEHNR and CDR2 FQNEAQ (reference sequence). The CDR3 is 16 residues long. The chain's CDR3 is CASSSTGGLNTGELFF. DNA for the CDR3: TGTGCCAGCAGCTCTACGGGGGGGCTTAACACCGGGGAGCTGTTTTTT. Based on the CDR3 plus reference TRBV7-9 and TRBJ2-2, the full variable domain is DTGVSQNPRHKITKRGQNVTFRCDPISEHNRLYWYRQTLGQGPEFLTYFQNEAQLEKSRLLSDRFSAERPKGSFSTLEIQRTEQGDSAMYLCASSSTGGLNTGELFFGEGSRLTVL.

V and J are TRBV4-1 and TRBJ1-1; weak D call: TRBD1 (6 bases). V was clipped by 1 base and J by 6 bases, with 15 bases between them. CDR1 and CDR2 from the germline V gene are MGHRA and YSYEKL. The CDR3 sequence is 15 residues long. The chain's CDR3 is CASSQATLRGAEAFF. CDR3 DNA sequence: TGCGCCAGCAGCCAAGCTACCTTAAGGGGGGCTGAAGCTTTCTTT.

This chain joins TRBV15 and TRBJ2-7; no reliable D call. Looked up from germline, CDR1 is LNHNV and CDR2 is YYDKDF (reference sequence). CDR3 length: 14 residues. DNA for the CDR3: TGTGCCACCAGCGGAGAGAGTTCGGGTGCTGGGCAGTACGTC. Translating gives CATSGESSGAGQYV.

The J gene is TRBJ2-1, the V gene TRBV2; 7 bases are shared with TRBD2. The CDR3 loop spans 14 amino acids. CDR1 SNHLY and CDR2 FYNNEI come from the germline V gene. After removal of 2 bases from V and 8 bases from J, the junction contained 6 bases not matched to a gene. CDR3 sequence reads: CASSESVAGHEQFF. DNA of the CDR3: TGTGCCAGCAGTGAATCTGTAGCGGGCCATGAGCAGTTCTTC.

The table lists this clone with a count of one. The V and J genes are TRBV19 and TRBJ2-1; 9 bases align to TRBD2. The V segment lost 3 bases and the J segment 8 bases; nucleotides outside the gene matches: 14. Germline CDR1 is LNHDA and CDR2 is SQIVND (reference sequence). This CDR3 region has 17 residues. This chain's CDR3 is CASSMGTSLLFIDEQFF. CDR3 bases: TGTGCCAGTAGTATGGGGACTAGCTTGCTTTTTATCGATGAGCAGTTCTTC.

This clone has just a few counts. The chain uses TRBV4-1 and TRBJ1-5; TRBD1 matches 8 bases. The germline CDR1 and CDR2 sequences are MGHRA and YSYEKL. The CDR3 is 16 amino acids. Germline trimming cut 0 bases from V and 3 bases from J; bases unmatched to any gene: 4. Here the CDR3 reads CASSQETGAPNQPQHF. CDR3 in DNA: TGCGCCAGCAGCCAAGAGACAGGGGCCCCCAATCAGCCCCAGCATTTT.

The V gene is TRBV6-2 or TRBV6-3, the J gene TRBJ2-5; 10 bases map to TRBD2. V shed 5 bases and J 2 bases; nucleotides not matched to a gene: 5. Germline V CDR1 and CDR2: MNHEY, SVGEGT. The CDR3 length is 15 residues. CDR3 loop: CASSRSGREQETQYF. The CDR3 bases are TGTGCCAGCAGTCGGAGCGGGAGGGAACAAGAGACCCAGTACTTC.

The genes are TRBV19 and TRBJ2-1; tentatively, D is TRBD1 or TRBD2 (5 bases each). There are 15 residues in the CDR3. Looked up from germline, CDR1 is LNHDA and CDR2 is SQIVND (reference sequence). Trimming shortened V by 4 bases and J by 8 bases, and 18 bases separated the two germline ends. CDR3 sequence (DNA): TGTGCCAGTAGTAGCCGGGACGACTCCTCGGATGAGCAGTTCTTC. Protein sequence: CASSSRDDSSDEQFF. Complete variable domain (other parts from reference TRBV19 and TRBJ2-1): DGGITQSPKYLFRKEGQNVTLSCEQNLNHDAMYWYRQDPGQGLRLIYYSQIVNDFQKGDIAEGYSVSREKKESFPLTVTSAQKNPTAFYLCASSSRDDSSDEQFFGPGTRLTVL.

The chain joins TRBV3-1 (or the pseudogene TRBV3-2) to TRBJ1-5; no clear D gene. CDR3 length: 15 amino acids. CDR1 and CDR2 from the germline V gene are LGHDT and YNNKEL (reference sequence). V was pared by 1 base and J by 0 bases, with 7 bases between. This CDR3 is CASSQVYGSNQPQHF. The CDR3 DNA sequence: TGTGCCAGCAGCCAAGTCTACGGTAGCAATCAGCCCCAGCATTTT.

The chain carries TRBV18 and TRBJ2-2; D could derive from TRBD1 or TRBD2 (5 bases each). This CDR3 has 15 amino acids. V was clipped by 4 bases and J by 2 bases, with 11 bases between them. Germline V lookup: CDR1 KGHSH, CDR2 LQKENI. This chain's CDR3 is CASSLRDLNTGELFF. Here the CDR3 DNA reads TGTGCCAGCTCACTCCGGGACCTTAACACCGGGGAGCTGTTTTTT.

The CDR3 nucleotides are TGCGCCAGCAGCTTGGAGTTGGGGGGAAACACCGGGGAGCTGTTTTTT. Translation gives CASSLELGGNTGELFF. The J gene is TRBJ2-2, the V gene TRBV5-1; D might be TRBD2 (6 bases). V lost 0 bases, J lost 2 bases, and 11 bases lay in between. The length of the CDR3 is 16 residues. Germline lookup yields CDR1 SGHRS and CDR2 YFSETQ.

This chain joins TRBV10-3 and TRBJ2-7, with 12 bases aligning to TRBD2. This CDR3 is built from 15 residues. Trimming took 6 bases from V and 5 from J; bases not matched to a gene: 8. Germline CDR1 is ENHRY and CDR2 is SYGVKD. In DNA, the CDR3 is TGTGCCATCAGAGAGACTAGCGGGGGACTCAACGAGCAGTACTTC. It is translated as CAIRETSGGLNEQYF.

The rearrangement joins TRBV6-2 or TRBV6-3 to TRBJ1-1, with no clear D. Germline lookup yields CDR1 MNHEY and CDR2 SVGEGT. V was pared by 5 bases and J by 0 bases, with 10 bases between. The CDR3 spans 14 residues. The CDR3 spells CASSNTVMNTEAFF. The DNA of the CDR3 is TGTGCCAGCAGTAACACCGTGATGAACACTGAAGCTTTCTTT.

This clone was counted only a few times. The chain uses TRBV6-5 and TRBJ1-2; the D is unclear. Per the germline V gene, CDR1 is MNHEY and CDR2 is SVGAGI. The V gene lost 7 bases and the J gene lost 0 bases, with 15 bases spanning the gap. This CDR3 has 15 residues. CDR3 protein: CASKRKDVPNYGYTF. CDR3 nucleotide sequence: TGTGCCAGCAAGAGGAAGGACGTACCTAACTATGGCTACACCTTC.

Only a few counts were recorded for this clone. This chain uses TRBV5-1 with TRBJ2-2; possibly TRBD2 for D (5 bases). Germline loops: CDR1 SGHRS, CDR2 YFSETQ. V was shortened by 2 bases and J by 6 bases, with 14 bases between the two germline ends. The CDR3 is made up of 15 amino acids. CDR3 in amino acids: CASSFSGPIAGELFF. In DNA, the CDR3 is TGCGCCAGCAGCTTCAGCGGTCCTATTGCCGGGGAGCTGTTTTTT.

This clone came up a few times. This sequence joins TRBV19 and TRBJ1-2, with a possible D match to TRBD1 (5 bases). The CDR3 runs 14 residues. Germline CDR1 LNHDA, CDR2 SQIVND (reference sequence). The V gene lost 6 bases and the J gene lost 4 bases, with 15 bases spanning the gap. The CDR3 coding sequence is TGTGCCAGTAGCCACAGGATGACGAGCTATGGCTACACCTTC. This sequence encodes CASSHRMTSYGYTF.

The chain combines TRBV4-3 with TRBJ1-1; unclear D gene. Germline V gives CDR1 LGHNA, CDR2 YSLEER. The V gene lost 2 bases and the J gene lost 5 bases, with 9 bases spanning the gap. This CDR3 is built from 13 residues. CDR3 protein: CASSQRAETEAFF. CDR3 nucleotides: TGCGCCAGCAGCCAAAGGGCCGAGACTGAAGCTTTCTTT.

CDR3 nucleotides: TGTGCCAGCAGTGCGGGACAGGACTTCTACGAGCAGTACGTC. As protein: CASSAGQDFYEQYV. V is TRBV6-2 or TRBV6-3 and J is TRBJ2-7, with 8 nucleotides matching TRBD1. CDR1 is MNHEY, CDR2 SVGEGT, per germline. V was pared by 5 bases and J by 3 bases, with 6 bases of the junction left unmatched. This CDR3 contains 14 residues.

This clone was detected a few times. V and J are TRBV5-1 and TRBJ2-1; TRBD2 matches 8 bases. Trimming at V came to 0 bases and at J to 9 bases, leaving 8 bases not matched to a gene. This CDR3 is built from 15 residues. Germline-derived CDR1 and CDR2 are SGHRS and YFSETQ. CDR3 amino acids: CASSLVSGVLVEQFF. The DNA of the CDR3 is TGCGCCAGCAGCTTGGTTAGCGGGGTGCTGGTTGAGCAGTTCTTC.

This chain joins TRBV27 and TRBJ2-5; D not resolved. Germline-derived CDR1 and CDR2 are MNHEY and SMNVEV (reference sequence). The V and J ends lost 2 bases and 4 bases respectively, with 11 bases between them. The CDR3 is 14 amino acids. The CDR3 region has the DNA TGTGCCAGCAGTTTAGATCCAGGTCTAGAGACCCAGTACTTC. Its protein product is CASSLDPGLETQYF.

This clone was observed a few times. The rearrangement links TRBV12-3 or TRBV12-4 to TRBJ2-7; 9 positions agree with TRBD1. The CDR3 spans 13 residues. J lost 6 bases, V lost 2 bases, and 2 bases had no gene match. Here the CDR3 DNA reads TGTGCCAGCAGTTTAACAGGGGGCAGCGAGCAGTACTTC. Its protein product is CASSLTGGSEQYF.

CDR3 sequence (DNA): TGTGCCAGCAGCGCGGGACAGGGGACATTCGCGACAAATTCACCCCTCCACTTT. Its protein is CASSAGQGTFATNSPLHF. This chain joins TRBV9 and TRBJ1-6, with 10 bases that match TRBD1. J lost 7 bases, V lost 3 bases, and 13 bases had no gene match. Germline V CDR1 and CDR2: SGDLS, YYNGEE. The CDR3 totals 18 residues.

V usage is TRBV27 and J usage is TRBJ2-3; D gene ambiguous. V lost 8 bases and J 2 bases, leaving 14 bases between the germline ends. Per the germline V gene, CDR1 is MNHEY and CDR2 is SMNVEV (reference sequence). The CDR3 spans 14 residues. The CDR3, as DNA: TGTGCCAGCGCGACCCGGCCCGTCACAGATACGCAGTATTTT. Protein sequence: CASATRPVTDTQYF.

Worth noting for this clone: Its ends do not fully match the called genes, so a read error is possible. The rearrangement joins TRBV4-3 to TRBJ2-4; D gene ambiguous. This CDR3 is built from 15 residues. Per the germline V gene, CDR1 is LGHNA and CDR2 is YSLEER. CDR3 amino acids: CASSQDGPADEIWDF. CDR3 bases: TGCGCCAGCAGCCAAGACGGGCCCGCGGACGAAATTTGGGACTTC.

The J gene is TRBJ1-1, the V gene TRBV7-6, with D unclear. V dropped 5 bases and J dropped 3 bases, with 19 bases sitting between them. The CDR3 spans 16 residues. In germline, CDR1 is SGHVS, CDR2 FNYEAQ. The CDR3 loop reads CASSGRLGSKDTEAFF. The DNA for the CDR3 is TGTGCCAGCAGCGGCCGACTGGGGAGTAAGGACACTGAAGCTTTCTTT.

The chain uses TRBV10-2 and TRBJ2-1; 7 positions match TRBD1. The CDR3 is 13 residues long. Per the germline V gene, CDR1 is WSHSY and CDR2 is SAAADI. J lost 9 bases, V lost 8 bases, and 10 bases had no gene match. CDR3: CASLPTGAAEQFF. CDR3 nucleotide sequence: TGCGCCAGCCTACCAACAGGGGCGGCTGAGCAGTTCTTC.

The CDR3 here is CASKGPNSPLHF. The CDR3 DNA follows: TGCGCCAGCAAAGGACCCAATTCACCCCTCCACTTT. The V gene is TRBV5-1, the J gene TRBJ1-6; D not certain. Germline loops: CDR1 SGHRS, CDR2 YFSETQ. CDR3 size: 12 residues. Trimming removed 6 bases at V and 7 bases at J, with 8 bases between. Using reference TRBV5-1 and TRBJ1-6 for the parts outside the CDR3, the full variable domain is KAGVTQTPRYLIKTRGQQVTLSCSPISGHRSVSWYQQTPGQGLQFLFEYFSETQRNKGNFPGRFSGRQFSNSRSEMNVSTLELGDSALYLCASKGPNSPLHFGNGTRLTVT.